Below are 2 T cell receptor beta chains sequenced from a single sample in a study of Graves' ophthalmopathy and Graves' hyperthyroidism. Beta-chain TCR CDR3 regions were amplified from RNA transcripts. Investigators did first-round RT-PCR with HTBI primers, then second-round multiplex PCR. Via MiXCR, TCRdb re-called the multiplex PCR reads, giving one row per CDR3 protein. The sample has more than 1,000,000 distinct CDR3 sequences, 36% seen once; the top ten hold approximately 12%. The source material was peripheral blood or thyroid tissue (not recorded which). Every receptor here comes from an adult man with Graves' hyperthyroidism.

Many counts were recorded for this clonotype. This chain uses TRBV20-1 with TRBJ2-7, with 9 bases that match TRBD1. Trimming took 3 bases from V and 5 from J; bases not matched to a gene: 5. Germline lookup yields CDR1 DFQATT and CDR2 SNEGSKA (reference sequence). The length of the CDR3 is 13 residues. The CDR3 protein is CSASPGQGNEQYF. The CDR3 bases are TGCAGTGCTAGTCCGGGACAGGGAAACGAGCAGTACTTC.

The chain joins TRBV12-3 or TRBV12-4 to TRBJ1-5; 9 bases fit TRBD1. This CDR3 spans 14 amino acids. Trimming cost V 6 bases and J 6 bases; bases outside gene matches: 6. In nucleotides, the CDR3 is TGTGCCAGCAGAACAGGGGGCGACGCTCAGCCCCAGCATTTT. Amino acid sequence: CASRTGGDAQPQHF.